This TCR beta chain derives from a study of control samples from healthy donors and cancer patients. Germline-derived CDR1 and CDR2 are WSHSY and SAAADI. V was trimmed by 6 bases and J by 4 bases, leaving 7 bases between them. This CDR3 region has 12 residues. The data were produced by immunoSEQ multiplex PCR, yet TCRdb's version contains in-frame clones alone and is incomplete. The table shows about 250,000 clones, with roughly 80% occurring only once. J is TRBJ1-5 and V is TRBV10-2; D is possibly TRBD1 (5 bases). The specimen was PBMCs. The sequence was obtained from an older woman with lung cancer. CDR3 residues: CASRAGNQPQHF. CDR3 DNA sequence: TGCGCCAGCAGAGCAGGGAATCAGCCCCAGCATTTT.